The 19 T cell receptor beta chains reported below all come from one sample, sequenced in a study of blood T cell repertoires in COVID-19 (dated by TCRdb to 2020 to 2022). Library method: the immunoSEQ multiplex PCR assay. TCRdb obtained this table from immuneACCESS and retained in-frame rearrangements with V and J assigned. These tables miss some clones; where compared with another copy, unresolved V genes account for less than half of the shortfall, and the remainder is unexplained. The sample table lists about 160,000 clones, 70% to 90% of them with a count of one. The ten biggest clones cover about a tenth of the sample. Source material: peripheral blood. These receptors all stem from a human donor in a cohort sampled during active COVID-19.

The chain employs TRBV7-9 and TRBJ2-3, with D perhaps matching TRBD1 (7 bases). CDR1 and CDR2 (germline): SEHNR, FQNEAQ (reference sequence). V lost 3 bases, J lost 2 bases, and 15 bases lay in between. The CDR3 runs 16 residues. The CDR3 protein is CASSLEGGQLTDTQYF. CDR3 sequence (DNA): TGTGCCAGCAGCTTGGAGGGGGGACAGCTCACAGATACGCAGTATTTT.

The chain links TRBV18 to TRBJ2-1; TRBD1 aligns across 9 bases. The CDR3 runs to 15 residues. Germline assignment: CDR1 KGHSH and CDR2 LQKENI. The trim removed 4 bases at V and 5 bases at J, leaving 6 bases unmatched. The CDR3 loop reads CASSLPQGANNEQFF. CDR3 sequence (DNA): TGTGCCAGCTCACTACCACAGGGGGCGAACAATGAGCAGTTCTTC.

The CDR3, as DNA: TGTGCCAGCAGCCAGGGAGCTAGCGGGAAATCCTACGAGCAGTACTTC. It yields the protein CASSQGASGKSYEQYF. V and J are TRBV5-5 and TRBJ2-7, with TRBD2 matching 9 bases. V gave up 4 bases and J gave up 1 base; unmatched junction bases: 9. This CDR3 spans 16 amino acids. Per the germline V gene, CDR1 is SGHKS and CDR2 is YYEKEE (reference sequence).

The table lists this clone with many counts. The gene calls are TRBV24-1 and TRBJ2-7; a weak D match, TRBD1 (6 bases). The CDR3 consists of 12 residues. V lost 9 bases to trimming and J lost 1 base, with 9 bases between them. Looked up from germline, CDR1 is KGHDR and CDR2 is SFDVKD. Here the CDR3 reads CATSTGSYEQYF. The CDR3 DNA is TGTGCCACCTCGACAGGATCCTACGAGCAGTACTTC.

The chain combines TRBV5-1 with TRBJ2-1, with D maybe TRBD2 (6 bases). Germline CDR1 is SGHRS and CDR2 is YFSETQ. There are 17 residues in the CDR3. Trimming left V 0 bases short and J 0 bases short, with 13 bases between. The DNA for the CDR3 is TGCGCCAGCAGCTTGGGAGGGACTCCTAGCTCCTACAATGAGCAGTTCTTC. Its translation is CASSLGGTPSSYNEQFF. Based on the CDR3 plus reference TRBV5-1 and TRBJ2-1, the full variable domain is KAGVTQTPRYLIKTRGQQVTLSCSPISGHRSVSWYQQTPGQGLQFLFEYFSETQRNKGNFPGRFSGRQFSNSRSEMNVSTLELGDSALYLCASSLGGTPSSYNEQFFGPGTRLTVL.

CDR3 amino acids: CAWSDGNYNEQFF. CDR3 coding DNA: TGTGCCTGGAGTGACGGGAACTACAATGAGCAGTTCTTC. The chain links TRBV30 to TRBJ2-1; a weak D match, TRBD2 (5 bases). Germline CDR1 and CDR2: GTSNPN and SVGIG (reference sequence). The CDR3 covers 13 residues. The V end was cut by 1 base, the J end by 3 bases, with 7 bases between.

The chain combines TRBV19 with TRBJ1-2; 12 bases line up with TRBD1. The CDR3 runs to 16 residues. Germline CDR1 LNHDA, CDR2 SQIVND (reference sequence). Losses at the gene ends were 6 bases for V and 7 bases for J; bases not matched to a gene: 12. The CDR3, as DNA: TGTGCCAGTAGATCAGAAAGGGACAGGGGGCTCGGTGGCTACACCTTC. This translates into CASRSERDRGLGGYTF.

This chain connects TRBV12-2 to TRBJ2-1; the tabulated D call, TRBD1, remains unverified against the DNA. TRBV12-2 is annotated as a pseudogene. The CDR3 totals 19 residues. The CDR3 loop is CASRLKPGLGQGRDNEQFF. DNA for the CDR3: TGTGCAAGTCGCCTAAAGCCCGGCCTAGGGCAGGGGCGAGACAATGAGCAGTTCTTC.

The CDR3 DNA is TGTGCCAGCAGTTACGGGACAGGGGGAGGCTACGAGCAGTACTTC. The encoded protein is CASSYGTGGGYEQYF. The chain links TRBV6-5 to TRBJ2-7; 11 bases agree with TRBD1. J gave up 3 bases and V 2 bases, and 3 bases lay outside the gene matches. The germline gives CDR1 MNHEY, CDR2 SVGAGI. This CDR3 spans 15 amino acids.

There are a few counts of this clone. The V call is TRBV6-5, the J call TRBJ1-5; D remains unclear. The germline gives CDR1 MNHEY, CDR2 SVGAGI. Between the trimmed V and J ends, which lost 5 bases and 3 bases, there was a span of 14 bases. There are 15 residues in the CDR3. The CDR3 loop is CASSTPLIPNQPQHF. The CDR3 DNA reads TGTGCCAGCAGTACTCCTCTCATTCCCAATCAGCCCCAGCATTTT.

The gene calls are TRBV6-5 and TRBJ2-3; weak D call: TRBD1 (5 bases). The germline V gene encodes CDR1 MNHEY and CDR2 SVGAGI. The CDR3 length is 11 residues. V was clipped by 7 bases and J by 4 bases, with 6 bases between them. The CDR3 spells CASTRADTQYF. The CDR3 DNA reads TGTGCCAGCACCAGGGCAGATACGCAGTATTTT.

V usage is TRBV4-1 and J usage is TRBJ1-1; D not certain. This CDR3 has 13 amino acids. Trimming took off 4 bases at V and 3 bases at J, with 9 bases between the two ends. Germline-derived CDR1 and CDR2 are MGHRA and YSYEKL. CDR3 sequence (DNA): TGCGCCAGCAGCCTTAGCCTTTACACTGAAGCTTTCTTT. It is translated as CASSLSLYTEAFF.

This chain joins TRBV24-1 and TRBJ2-1, with a weak D call TRBD1 (5 bases). The V end lost 3 bases, the J end lost 2 bases, and 13 bases lay between the germline ends. CDR3 length equals 16 residues. Germline V CDR1 and CDR2: KGHDR, SFDVKD. For the CDR3, the DNA is TGTGCCACCAGTGATCGAGGATCAGGGACCTACAATGAGCAGTTCTTC. Encoded protein: CATSDRGSGTYNEQFF.

The rearrangement joins TRBV25-1 to TRBJ1-5; 7 bases map to TRBD1. The CDR3 has 14 residues. V lost 8 bases and J lost 0; bases outside the gene matches: 4. The germline V gene has CDR1 MGHDK and CDR2 SYGVNS. CDR3 sequence (DNA): TGTGCCAGCCGGGACAGTCATAGCAATCAGCCCCAGCATTTT. It encodes CASRDSHSNQPQHF.

The chain has TRBV19 and TRBJ1-2, with TRBD1 matching over 9 bases. This CDR3 comprises 15 residues. From germline, CDR1 is LNHDA and CDR2 SQIVND (reference sequence). Trimming cost V 9 bases and J 5 bases; bases outside gene matches: 13. This CDR3 reads CASGTSRDRVYGYTF. CDR3 nucleotides: TGTGCCAGCGGGACTTCGCGGGACAGGGTATATGGCTACACCTTC.

This rearrangement joins TRBV27 to TRBJ2-1; 9 bases match TRBD2. Germline lookup yields CDR1 MNHEY and CDR2 SMNVEV (reference sequence). Germline trimming cut 4 bases from V and 6 bases from J; bases unmatched to any gene: 7. The CDR3 is 15 residues long. DNA for the CDR3: TGTGCCAGCAGTTACTGGACTAGCGAGACCAATGAGCAGTTCTTC. As protein: CASSYWTSETNEQFF.

This clone was detected once. This chain connects TRBV11-2 to TRBJ2-7; 8 bases fit TRBD2. The CDR3 contains 19 residues. CDR1 and CDR2 from the germline V gene are SGHAT and FQNNGV. With 2 bases clipped from V and 3 bases from J, the junction kept 18 bases outside the gene matches. In DNA, the CDR3 is TGTGCCAGCAGCTTAAGTGTCCCACGTCGTAGCGGGACTAGCTACGAGCAGTACTTC. Translating gives CASSLSVPRRSGTSYEQYF.

This chain connects TRBV3-1 (or the pseudogene TRBV3-2) to TRBJ2-5, with D perhaps matching TRBD2 (5 bases). The CDR3 has 15 amino acids. Germline V lookup: CDR1 LGHDT, CDR2 YNNKEL (reference sequence). The V end lost 4 bases, the J end lost 5 bases, and 17 bases lay between the germline ends. The CDR3 here is CASSPPRVRGETQYF. CDR3 DNA sequence: TGTGCCAGCAGCCCCCCCCGGGTGAGAGGGGAGACCCAGTACTTC.

This sequence joins TRBV6-2 or TRBV6-3 and TRBJ2-2, with 12 bases matching TRBD2. This CDR3 has 15 amino acids. V trimming: 6 bases; J trimming: 6 bases; junction bases outside the gene matches: 5. Germline CDR1 and CDR2: MNHEY and SVGEGT. The CDR3 region has the DNA TGTGCCAGCAGCAACGGACTAGCGGGACCCGGGGAGCTGTTTTTT. Its translation: CASSNGLAGPGELFF.